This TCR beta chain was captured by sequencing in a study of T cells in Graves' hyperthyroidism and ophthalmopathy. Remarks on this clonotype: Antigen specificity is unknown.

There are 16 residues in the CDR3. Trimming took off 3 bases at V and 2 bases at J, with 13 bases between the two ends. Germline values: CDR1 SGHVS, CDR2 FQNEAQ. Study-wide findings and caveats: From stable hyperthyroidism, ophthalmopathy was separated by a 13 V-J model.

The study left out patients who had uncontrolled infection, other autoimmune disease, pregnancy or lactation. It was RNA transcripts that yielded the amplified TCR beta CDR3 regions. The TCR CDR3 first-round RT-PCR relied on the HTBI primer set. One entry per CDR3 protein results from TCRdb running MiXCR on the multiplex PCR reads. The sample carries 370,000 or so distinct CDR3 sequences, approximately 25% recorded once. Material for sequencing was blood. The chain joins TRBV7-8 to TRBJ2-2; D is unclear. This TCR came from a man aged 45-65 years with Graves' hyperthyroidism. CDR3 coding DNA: TGTGCCAGCAGCTTCGTGACCAACTCTAACACCGGGGAGCTGTTTTTT. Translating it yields CASSFVTNSNTGELFF.